These 32 T cell receptor beta chains were all obtained from the same sample, sequenced in a study of blood T cell repertoires in COVID-19. Measured with immunoSEQ multiplex PCR; TCRdb has only the in-frame clones, and not every one. The sample includes roughly 250,000 clones, more than 75% of them seen just once. The sample comprised peripheral blood. These receptor sequences come from a man aged 35-49 years with acute or convalescent COVID-19.

This chain's CDR3 is CASSQGLQETQYF. CDR3 coding DNA: TGTGCCAGCAGCCAGGGTCTGCAAGAGACCCAGTACTTC. The rearrangement links TRBV7-6 to TRBJ2-5; tentatively, D is TRBD1 (5 bases). Trimming cost V 5 bases and J 2 bases, with 9 bases left between them. Germline CDR1 and CDR2: SGHVS and FNYEAQ. CDR3 length equals 13 residues. Full variable domain (missing parts from reference TRBV7-6 and TRBJ2-5): GAGVSQSPRYKVTKRGQDVALRCDPISGHVSLYWYRQALGQGPEFLTYFNYEAQQDKSGLPNDRFSAERPEGSISTLTIQRTEQRDSAMYRCASSQGLQETQYFGPGTRLLVL.

V usage is TRBV11-2 and J usage is TRBJ2-7; TRBD2 is a possible D gene (5 bases). V lost 5 bases to trimming and J lost 4 bases, with 21 bases between them. The length of the CDR3 is 16 residues. Looked up from germline, CDR1 is SGHAT and CDR2 is FQNNGV. The CDR3 region has the DNA TGTGCCAGCAGCCCCAGTGCTAGAGGGTTTCAATACGAGCAGTACTTC. This translates into CASSPSARGFQYEQYF.

This rearrangement joins TRBV7-2 to TRBJ1-2; D possibly corresponds to TRBD1 (6 bases). In germline, CDR1 is SGHTA, CDR2 FQGNSA. The CDR3 has 14 amino acids. The V end lost 0 bases, the J end lost 5 bases, and 10 bases lay between the germline ends. The CDR3 DNA reads TGTGCCAGCAGCTTAGCCCAGGGGTGGTATGGCTACACCTTC. Protein product: CASSLAQGWYGYTF.

The chain is built from TRBV5-6 and TRBJ2-7, with a weak D call TRBD2 (6 bases). Germline V gene lookup returns CDR1 SGHDT and CDR2 YYEEEE. There are 14 residues in the CDR3. Trimming cost V 3 bases and J 2 bases, with 12 bases left between them. DNA for the CDR3: TGTGCCAGCAGCTCAACCGGGAGCCCCTACGAGCAGTACTTC. It yields the protein CASSSTGSPYEQYF. Full variable domain (rest looked up from reference TRBV5-6 and TRBJ2-7): DAGVTQSPTHLIKTRGQQVTLRCSPKSGHDTVSWYQQALGQGPQFIFQYYEEEERQRGNFPDRFSGHQFPNYSSELNVNALLLGDSALYLCASSSTGSPYEQYFGPGTRLTVT.

This clone is a singleton in its sample. CDR3 in amino acids: CASSLDGGGAGNEQFF. The CDR3 nucleotides are TGTGCCAGCAGCTTGGACGGCGGGGGGGCTGGCAATGAGCAGTTCTTC. The chain joins TRBV5-5 to TRBJ2-1; 9 nucleotides agree with TRBD2. Germline CDR1 and CDR2: SGHKS and YYEKEE (reference sequence). This CDR3 comprises 16 residues. Germline trimming cut 0 bases from V and 6 bases from J; bases unmatched to any gene: 7.

This clone was counted a single time. This chain joins TRBV7-3 and TRBJ2-2, with a possible D match to TRBD2 (5 bases). The CDR3 runs 16 residues. V shed 5 bases and J shed 1 base, with 14 bases lying between them. Per germline, CDR1 SGHTA and CDR2 FQGTGA. CDR3 sequence (DNA): TGTGCCAGCAGCGGAGGACCGCTACTGAACACCGGGGAGCTGTTTTTT. Translating gives CASSGGPLLNTGELFF.

A remark on this clone: Other DNA sequences of this sample code for an identical CDR3. The chain links TRBV19 to TRBJ1-1; D gene uncertain. This CDR3 region has 13 residues. V was cut by 3 bases and J by 2 bases, with 7 bases left in between. The germline V gene has CDR1 LNHDA and CDR2 SQIVND (reference sequence). The CDR3 spells CASSISVNTEAFF. The CDR3 nucleotides read TGTGCCAGTAGTATTTCGGTTAACACTGAAGCTTTCTTT. Looking up the rest from reference TRBV19 and TRBJ1-1 gives the full variable domain: DGGITQSPKYLFRKEGQNVTLSCEQNLNHDAMYWYRQDPGQGLRLIYYSQIVNDFQKGDIAEGYSVSREKKESFPLTVTSAQKNPTAFYLCASSISVNTEAFFGQGTRLTVV.

The rearrangement links TRBV3-1 (or the pseudogene TRBV3-2) to TRBJ2-3; TRBD1 might be the D (6 bases). Per the germline V gene, CDR1 is LGHDT and CDR2 is YNNKEL (reference sequence). The CDR3 totals 16 residues. V was trimmed by 4 bases and J by 1 base, leaving 15 bases between them. The CDR3: CASSPFLGGRTDTQYF. As DNA, the CDR3 is TGTGCCAGCAGCCCCTTCCTTGGGGGCCGCACAGATACGCAGTATTTT.

This chain joins TRBV3-1 (or the pseudogene TRBV3-2) and TRBJ2-2; D is unclear. This CDR3 has 15 residues. CDR1 is LGHDT and CDR2 is YNNKEL in the germline V gene (reference sequence). Trimming cost V 3 bases and J 2 bases, with 10 bases left between them. DNA of the CDR3: TGTGCCAGCAGCCAGGAGCTGTCAAACACCGGGGAGCTGTTTTTT. It specifies CASSQELSNTGELFF.

The gene calls are TRBV5-4 and TRBJ1-1; D remains unclear. The V and J ends lost 4 bases and 5 bases respectively, with 15 bases between them. The CDR3 sequence is 14 residues long. Germline V gene lookup returns CDR1 SGHNT and CDR2 YYREEE (reference sequence). The CDR3, as DNA: TGTGCCAGCAGCCCCGGAGACCGTTTGACTGAAGCTTTCTTT. Protein sequence: CASSPGDRLTEAFF.

This chain joins TRBV7-3 and TRBJ1-1; D is possibly TRBD1 (5 bases). V dropped 2 bases and J dropped 0 bases, with 10 bases sitting between them. CDR3 size: 15 residues. In germline, CDR1 is SGHTA, CDR2 FQGTGA. The chain's CDR3 is CASSLLAGMNTEAFF. CDR3 coding DNA: TGTGCCAGCAGCTTATTGGCAGGGATGAACACTGAAGCTTTCTTT.

The rearrangement links TRBV5-1 to TRBJ2-7; 7 nucleotides agree with TRBD1. The CDR3 length is 18 residues. J lost 2 bases, V lost 3 bases, and 17 bases had no gene match. CDR1 and CDR2 (germline): SGHRS, YFSETQ. The CDR3, as DNA: TGCGCCAGCAGCTGGAGGACGGCGGATGACAGGGCCACCTACGAGCAGTACTTC. Protein sequence: CASSWRTADDRATYEQYF. The variable domain in full, completed from reference TRBV5-1 and TRBJ2-7, reads KAGVTQTPRYLIKTRGQQVTLSCSPISGHRSVSWYQQTPGQGLQFLFEYFSETQRNKGNFPGRFSGRQFSNSRSEMNVSTLELGDSALYLCASSWRTADDRATYEQYFGPGTRLTVT.

The rearrangement joins TRBV18 to TRBJ1-6; 8 bases fit TRBD1. V was pared by 2 bases and J by 9 bases, with 9 bases of the junction left unmatched. This CDR3 region has 16 residues. Per the germline V gene, CDR1 is KGHSH and CDR2 is LQKENI. CDR3 in DNA: TGTGCCAGCTCACCAGGGGTCGTCAGGGGGCGTTCACCCCTCCACTTT. It codes for CASSPGVVRGRSPLHF.

The count of this clone is one. The chain couples TRBV18 to TRBJ2-5; D remains unclear. Germline CDR1 reads KGHSH; CDR2 reads LQKENI. V dropped 6 bases and J dropped 3 bases, with 2 bases sitting between them. The CDR3 spans 10 residues. This chain's CDR3 is CASSEETQYF. The CDR3 bases are TGTGCCAGCTCCGAAGAGACCCAGTACTTC.

The V gene is TRBV9, the J gene TRBJ2-7, with TRBD2 matching 8 bases. This CDR3 comprises 15 residues. V lost 4 bases to trimming and J lost 3 bases; unmatched junction nucleotides: 9. Germline V gene sequence: CDR1 SGDLS, CDR2 YYNGEE. The CDR3 region has the DNA TGTGCCAGCAGCTTCTCAACTAGCGGACACTACGAGCAGTACTTC. Protein: CASSFSTSGHYEQYF. Together with reference TRBV9 and TRBJ2-7, the CDR3 gives the full variable domain: DSGVTQTPKHLITATGQRVTLRCSPRSGDLSVYWYQQSLDQGLQFLIQYYNGEERAKGNILERFSAQQFPDLHSELNLSSLELGDSALYFCASSFSTSGHYEQYFGPGTRLTVT.

The chain joins TRBV6-1 to TRBJ2-1, with 9 bases matching TRBD1. The CDR3 is 17 residues long. Germline CDR1 and CDR2: MNHNS and SASEGT. J gave up 2 bases and V 3 bases, and 8 bases lay outside the gene matches. The DNA for the CDR3 is TGTGCCAGCAGTGATTCGTTTTGGGACAGGGCCTACAATGAGCAGTTCTTC. Translated, it gives CASSDSFWDRAYNEQFF.

The CDR3, as DNA: TGTGCCATCAGTGAATGGCTAGCGGGGGTTTCTAGCACAGATACGCAGTATTTT. Translation: CAISEWLAGVSSTDTQYF. V and J are TRBV10-3 and TRBJ2-3; 10 bases are shared with TRBD2. CDR1 and CDR2 (germline): ENHRY, SYGVKD. Germline trimming cut 3 bases from V and 0 bases from J; bases unmatched to any gene: 9. The CDR3 covers 18 residues.

DNA for the CDR3: TGTGCCAGTAGCCCGGACAGGGTTATGAACACTGAAGCTTTCTTT. It encodes CASSPDRVMNTEAFF. The chain employs TRBV19 and TRBJ1-1, with 8 bases lining up with TRBD1. The CDR3 covers 15 residues. Looked up from germline, CDR1 is LNHDA and CDR2 is SQIVND (reference sequence). With V trimmed by 6 bases and J by 0 bases, 6 bases remained unmatched.

The chain joins TRBV5-1 to TRBJ2-5; unclear D gene. This CDR3 is 13 amino acids long. Trimming cost V 3 bases and J 3 bases, with 9 bases left between them. Germline CDR1 and CDR2: SGHRS and YFSETQ. The CDR3 DNA is TGCGCCAGCAGCTACACAGAGAAAGAGACCCAGTACTTC. The encoded protein is CASSYTEKETQYF.

The chain carries TRBV7-6 and TRBJ2-1, with 9 bases fitting TRBD2. V lost 1 base to trimming and J lost 7 bases; unmatched junction nucleotides: 8. This CDR3 region has 16 residues. CDR1 is SGHVS, CDR2 FNYEAQ, per germline. The CDR3 here is CASSLVGASGVNEQFF. For the CDR3, the DNA is TGTGCCAGCAGCTTAGTAGGGGCTAGCGGGGTTAATGAGCAGTTCTTC.

V is TRBV7-2 and J is TRBJ2-1; no reliable D call. The CDR3 runs 14 residues. Germline CDR1 is SGHTA and CDR2 is FQGNSA. V shed 1 base and J shed 4 bases, with 8 bases lying between them. CDR3 DNA sequence: TGTGCCAGCAGCTTAGACTACCAATACAATGAGCAGTTCTTC. It translates to CASSLDYQYNEQFF.

The chain couples TRBV25-1 to TRBJ1-6, with D maybe TRBD1 (6 bases). Trimming cost V 10 bases and J 7 bases, with 17 bases left between them. The CDR3 is 14 residues long. Germline V gene data show CDR1 as MGHDK and CDR2 as SYGVNS. The CDR3 coding sequence is TGTGCCACCGCAAACAGGGTACAGAATTCACCCCTCCACTTT. It translates to CATANRVQNSPLHF. Complete variable domain (other parts from reference TRBV25-1 and TRBJ1-6): EADIYQTPRYLVIGTGKKITLECSQTMGHDKMYWYQQDPGMELHLIHYSYGVNSTEKGDLSSESTVSRIRTEHFPLTLESARPSHTSQYLCATANRVQNSPLHFGNGTRLTVT.

The chain is built from TRBV28 and TRBJ1-5; 8 positions match TRBD1. CDR3 length: 17 residues. Germline V lookup: CDR1 MDHEN, CDR2 SYDVKM. V dropped 4 bases and J dropped 0; count of bases not matched to a gene: 8. CDR3 nucleotide sequence: TGTGCCAGCAGTTCCGGGACAGGACGTTATAGCAATCAGCCCCAGCATTTT. This codes for CASSSGTGRYSNQPQHF.

V usage is TRBV5-1 and J usage is TRBJ1-1; TRBD1 is a possible D gene (5 bases). The CDR3 contains 14 residues. Germline V gene sequence: CDR1 SGHRS, CDR2 YFSETQ. V was pared by 4 bases and J by 11 bases, with 21 bases between. DNA for the CDR3: TGCGCCAGCAGCCCGACCGGGACTACAACTCCGGCTTTCTTT. It is translated as CASSPTGTTTPAFF. Full variable domain (missing parts from reference TRBV5-1 and TRBJ1-1): KAGVTQTPRYLIKTRGQQVTLSCSPISGHRSVSWYQQTPGQGLQFLFEYFSETQRNKGNFPGRFSGRQFSNSRSEMNVSTLELGDSALYLCASSPTGTTTPAFFGQGTRLTVV.

This clone came up once. V and J are TRBV7-9 and TRBJ1-5; 8 bases line up with TRBD1. In germline, CDR1 is SEHNR, CDR2 FQNEAQ (reference sequence). The CDR3 contains 14 residues. V was pared by 5 bases and J by 3 bases, with 3 bases of the junction left unmatched. The CDR3 DNA is TGTGCCAGCAGCACGGACAGGGTCAATCAGCCCCAGCATTTT. The encoded protein is CASSTDRVNQPQHF.

This chain joins TRBV6-2 or TRBV6-3 and TRBJ1-6; no firm D call. The germline CDR1 and CDR2 sequences are MNHEY and SVGEGT. The length of the CDR3 is 14 residues. The ends were cut back, 5 bases at V and 8 bases at J, with 13 bases in the middle. The DNA for the CDR3 is TGTGCCAGCAGTCCCACGGGTCGGGATTCACCCCTCCACTTT. This sequence encodes CASSPTGRDSPLHF.

The chain uses TRBV2 and TRBJ1-1, with a weak D call TRBD1 (6 bases). CDR1 is SNHLY, CDR2 FYNNEI, per germline. Trimming took 7 bases from V and 3 from J, leaving 12 bases between them. CDR3 length: 13 residues. This CDR3 is CASTGQIYTEAFF. The DNA for the CDR3 is TGTGCCAGCACCGGACAGATATACACTGAAGCTTTCTTT.

The CDR3 region is CATSDLQGSEQYF. In DNA form, the CDR3 reads TGTGCCACCAGTGATTTGCAGGGATCCGAGCAGTACTTC. This chain connects TRBV24-1 to TRBJ2-7; possible D gene TRBD1, 5 bases. The V gene's germline CDR1 is KGHDR and CDR2 SFDVKD. V was pared by 0 bases and J by 6 bases, with 8 bases between. This CDR3 spans 13 amino acids.

This sequence joins TRBV5-1 and TRBJ2-5; D is possibly TRBD2 (8 bases). The CDR3 contains 14 residues. From germline, CDR1 is SGHRS and CDR2 YFSETQ. V lost 4 bases and J lost 5, with 15 bases in between. CDR3 in amino acids: CASSREGAGETQYF. In nucleotides, the CDR3 is TGCGCCAGCAGCCGGGAGGGGGCCGGGGAGACCCAGTACTTC.

The chain has TRBV11-2 and TRBJ2-2; possibly TRBD2 for D (6 bases). V lost 3 bases to trimming and J lost 3 bases, with 8 bases between them. This CDR3 region has 14 residues. In germline, CDR1 is SGHAT, CDR2 FQNNGV. The CDR3, as DNA: TGTGCCAGCAGCTTTTGGGGGGACACCGGGGAGCTGTTTTTT. Its translation: CASSFWGDTGELFF.

The V and J genes are TRBV11-2 and TRBJ2-7, with a possible D match to TRBD1 (6 bases). The germline V and J ends were trimmed by 5 bases and 4 bases, with 12 bases remaining between them. The length of the CDR3 is 13 residues. Germline CDR1 and CDR2: SGHAT and FQNNGV. CDR3 in amino acids: CASSRDTLYEQYF. In nucleotides, the CDR3 is TGTGCCAGCAGCAGGGACACTTTATACGAGCAGTACTTC. Combining the CDR3 with reference TRBV11-2 and TRBJ2-7 gives the whole variable domain EAGVAQSPRYKIIEKRQSVAFWCNPISGHATLYWYQQILGQGPKLLIQFQNNGVVDDSQLPKDRFSAERLKGVDSTLKIQPAKLEDSAVYLCASSRDTLYEQYFGPGTRLTVT.

V usage is TRBV10-3 and J usage is TRBJ1-6; D remains ambiguous. V dropped 0 bases and J dropped 9 bases, with 15 bases sitting between them. Germline values: CDR1 ENHRY, CDR2 SYGVKD. CDR3 length equals 16 residues. Here the CDR3 DNA reads TGTGCCATCAGTGAGTCGACTCGGCAGTCGGGTTCACCCCTCCACTTT. Residues: CAISESTRQSGSPLHF.